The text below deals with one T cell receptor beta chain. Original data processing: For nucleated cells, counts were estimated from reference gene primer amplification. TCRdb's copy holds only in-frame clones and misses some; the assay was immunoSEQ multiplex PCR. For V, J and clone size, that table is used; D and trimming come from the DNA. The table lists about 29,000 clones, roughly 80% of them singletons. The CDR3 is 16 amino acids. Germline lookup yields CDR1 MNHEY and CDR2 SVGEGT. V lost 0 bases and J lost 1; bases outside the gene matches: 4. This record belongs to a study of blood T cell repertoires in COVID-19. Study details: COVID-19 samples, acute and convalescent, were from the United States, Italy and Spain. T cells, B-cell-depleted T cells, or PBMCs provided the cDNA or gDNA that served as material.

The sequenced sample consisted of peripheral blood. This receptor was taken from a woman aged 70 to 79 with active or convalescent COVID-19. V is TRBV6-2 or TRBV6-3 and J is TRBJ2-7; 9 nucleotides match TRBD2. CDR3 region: CASSYSTSGPSYEQYF. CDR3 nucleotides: TGTGCCAGCAGTTACTCGACTAGCGGCCCTTCCTACGAGCAGTACTTC.